The 27 T cell receptor beta chains reported below all come from one sample, sequenced in a study of T cell repertoires in cytomegalovirus infection. TCRdb re-called the reads with MiXCR, one entry per CDR3 protein. The sample has about 140,000 distinct CDR3 sequences; more than 25% are singletons. No antigen is known for these receptors. The starting material was CD8+ T cells from cultured PBMCs, obtained from culture after CMV antigen stimulation. The receptors derive from a human donor in good health (CMV status not recorded). Some clones in this sample may be carry-over from other donors' samples.

The sample holds many counts of this clonotype. The chain employs TRBV7-9 and TRBJ1-1; 9 bases match TRBD1. Trimming took 3 bases from V and 5 from J; bases not matched to a gene: 4. This CDR3 is 14 amino acids long. The germline V gene has CDR1 SEHNR and CDR2 FQNEAQ (reference sequence). The CDR3 DNA follows: TGTGCCAGCAGCTTTTGGGACAGGGAAACTGAAGCTTTCTTT. As protein: CASSFWDRETEAFF.

This chain's CDR3 is CAIAVGVYNEQFF. The CDR3 bases are TGTGCCATCGCCGTCGGGGTTTACAATGAGCAGTTCTTC. This rearrangement joins TRBV6-1 to TRBJ2-1; D possibly corresponds to TRBD2 (5 bases). Germline V CDR1 and CDR2: MNHNS, SASEGT. The CDR3 is 13 residues long. The V end lost 10 bases, the J end lost 4 bases, and 14 bases lay between the germline ends.

The sample holds a few counts of this clonotype. The chain couples TRBV2 to TRBJ1-6; 9 nucleotides match TRBD1. The germline V gene has CDR1 SNHLY and CDR2 FYNNEI. This CDR3 has 13 amino acids. V gave up 5 bases and J gave up 10 bases; unmatched junction bases: 3. The CDR3 DNA reads TGTGCCAGCAGTACCGGGACAGGGTCACCCCTCCACTTT. Its translation: CASSTGTGSPLHF.

This clonotype was recorded a few times. CDR3 amino acids: CASSDLKQDTGGYTF. As DNA, the CDR3 is TGCGCCAGCAGTGATTTAAAACAGGACACGGGGGGCTACACCTTC. The rearrangement joins TRBV10-2 to TRBJ1-2; tentatively, D is TRBD1 (5 bases). The V and J ends lost 3 bases and 8 bases respectively, with 19 bases between them. The CDR3 totals 15 residues. Germline CDR1 and CDR2: WSHSY and SAAADI.

The V call is TRBV12-3 or TRBV12-4, the J call TRBJ2-1, with D unclear. Trimming cost V 2 bases and J 5 bases, with 10 bases left between them. The CDR3 consists of 14 residues. The CDR3 protein is CASSLMGSDNEQFF. DNA of the CDR3: TGTGCCAGCAGTTTAATGGGTTCCGACAATGAGCAGTTCTTC.

The rearrangement links TRBV29-1 to TRBJ1-4; TRBD1 agrees at 7 bases. Trimming removed 3 bases from V and 11 bases from J; junction bases left unmatched: 3. This CDR3 comprises 11 residues. CDR1 is SQVTM and CDR2 is ANQGSEA in the germline V gene. The CDR3 region has the DNA TGCAGCGTTGATACAGGGGAGAAACTGTTTTTT. It codes for CSVDTGEKLFF.

This clonotype was seen more than once but under ten times. V and J are TRBV10-3 and TRBJ2-7; no clear D gene. This CDR3 has 11 amino acids. V lost 3 bases and J lost 6, with 6 bases in between. Looked up from germline, CDR1 is ENHRY and CDR2 is SYGVKD. Here the CDR3 DNA reads TGTGCCATCAGTGAATCCGCCGAGCAGTACTTC. It specifies CAISESAEQYF.

There are many counts of this clonotype. J is TRBJ1-5 and V is TRBV12-3 or TRBV12-4; D not resolved. The CDR3 runs 15 residues. V gave up 1 base and J gave up 4 bases, with 11 bases separating them. DNA of the CDR3: TGTGCCAGCAGTTTAGGCGGCGGGTATAATCAGCCCCAGCATTTT. This translates into CASSLGGGYNQPQHF.

This clonotype was recorded a few times. The CDR3 is CASSELAMSTDTQYF. The CDR3 DNA reads as TGTGCCAGCAGTGAACTAGCGATGAGCACAGATACGCAGTATTTT. This chain uses TRBV2 with TRBJ2-3; tentatively, D is TRBD2 (6 bases). The CDR3 has 15 residues. Per the germline V gene, CDR1 is SNHLY and CDR2 is FYNNEI. V was pared by 2 bases and J by 0 bases, with 9 bases between.

As concerns this clonotype: The junction does not match germline at one end; this may be a read error. The V and J genes are TRBV4-1 and TRBJ1-6; 9 bases match TRBD1. The CDR3 has 13 amino acids. Germline lookup yields CDR1 MGHRA and CDR2 YSYEKL. The CDR3, as DNA: TGCGCCAGCAGCCAAGATCTTCGGACAGGGGCCCGGTTT. This sequence encodes CASSQDLRTGARF.

There are many counts of this clonotype. The CDR3 protein is CASSPGTGNEQFF. As DNA, the CDR3 is TGTGCCAGCAGCCCCGGGACTGGTAATGAGCAGTTCTTC. The gene calls are TRBV7-2 and TRBJ2-1; tentatively, D is TRBD2 (6 bases). The germline V gene has CDR1 SGHTA and CDR2 FQGNSA. Trimming left V 5 bases short and J 7 bases short, with 12 bases between. The CDR3 has 13 amino acids.

This clonotype came up many times. Mismatch with germline at one junction end may stem from a read error. The chain recombines TRBV6-1 with TRBJ1-5; TRBD1 agrees at 8 bases. Germline-derived CDR1 and CDR2 are MNHNS and SASEGT. This CDR3 is built from 11 residues. The CDR3 reads CASKTPRDRSF. The CDR3 coding sequence is TGTGCCAGTAAGACGCCCCGGGACAGGAGTTTT.

The J gene is TRBJ2-3, the V gene TRBV12-3 or TRBV12-4; no firm D call. The CDR3 extends over 15 amino acids. Deletions cut 3 bases from V and 5 bases from J, with 15 bases between. The CDR3 sequence is CASSFPRSTRDTQYF. In DNA form, the CDR3 reads TGTGCCAGCAGTTTCCCGCGTAGTACCAGAGATACGCAGTATTTT.

This clonotype was counted between two and nine times. The genes are TRBV7-2 and TRBJ2-1; D may be TRBD2 (6 bases). CDR1 and CDR2 from the germline V gene are SGHTA and FQGNSA. The CDR3 has 15 amino acids. V shed 3 bases and J shed 4 bases, with 13 bases lying between them. In nucleotides, the CDR3 is TGTGCCAGCAGCTTCCGGGGACTGACTTACAATGAGCAGTTCTTC. This codes for CASSFRGLTYNEQFF.

This chain uses TRBV6-1 with TRBJ1-1; D is unresolved. Trimming took 2 bases from V and 0 from J, leaving 4 bases between them. Germline V gene sequence: CDR1 MNHNS, CDR2 SASEGT. The CDR3 contains 13 residues. Written as DNA, the CDR3 is TGTGCCAGCAGTGAAAGGCTGAACACTGAAGCTTTCTTT. Translated: CASSERLNTEAFF.

This chain connects TRBV28 to TRBJ2-1; perhaps TRBD2 as D (5 bases). Trimming removed 8 bases from V and 16 bases from J, with 15 bases in between. CDR1 is MDHEN, CDR2 SYDVKM, per germline. The CDR3 is 10 residues long. This chain's CDR3 is CASGLPDLFF. CDR3 sequence (DNA): TGTGCCAGCGGACTCCCCGATCTTTTCTTC. The full variable domain, in which reference TRBV28 and TRBJ2-1 provide the parts outside the CDR3, is DVKVTQSSRYLVKRTGEKVFLECVQDMDHENMFWYRQDPGLGLRLIYFSYDVKMKEKGDIPEGYSVSREKKERFSLILESASTNQTSMYLCASGLPDLFFGPGTRLTVL.

Ten or more counts support this clonotype. The chain combines TRBV7-9 with TRBJ2-7, with D tentatively TRBD1 (6 bases). The V and J ends lost 4 bases and 5 bases respectively, with 15 bases between them. Germline V CDR1 and CDR2: SEHNR, FQNEAQ (reference sequence). The CDR3 is made up of 14 amino acids. Here the CDR3 reads CASSYAGQLDEQYF. For the CDR3, the DNA is TGTGCCAGCAGCTACGCAGGACAGTTGGACGAGCAGTACTTC. The entire variable domain, with the rest obtained from reference TRBV7-9 and TRBJ2-7, is as follows: DTGVSQNPRHKITKRGQNVTFRCDPISEHNRLYWYRQTLGQGPEFLTYFQNEAQLEKSRLLSDRFSAERPKGSFSTLEIQRTEQGDSAMYLCASSYAGQLDEQYFGPGTRLTVT.

The chain employs TRBV11-2 and TRBJ2-2, with TRBD1 identical over 9 bases. The CDR3 consists of 14 residues. Germline V gene data show CDR1 as SGHAT and CDR2 as FQNNGV. The junction had 5 bases not matched to a gene; V was cut back by 3 bases and J by 9 bases. The CDR3 nucleotides are TGTGCCAGCAGCTTGACAGGGGGGTCAAGGGAGCTGTTTTTT. It translates to CASSLTGGSRELFF.

The genes are TRBV20-1 and TRBJ2-1; 12 bases fit TRBD1. CDR3 length equals 14 residues. The V segment lost 6 bases and the J segment 7 bases; nucleotides outside the gene matches: 7. Germline V gives CDR1 DFQATT, CDR2 SNEGSKA (reference sequence). Here the CDR3 reads CSAWDRGLVNEQFF. DNA of the CDR3: TGCAGTGCATGGGACAGGGGGCTTGTTAATGAGCAGTTCTTC.

The chain carries TRBV2 and TRBJ2-6; 7 nucleotides align to TRBD1. The length of the CDR3 is 15 residues. The trim removed 6 bases at V and 0 bases at J, leaving 2 bases unmatched. Germline V gene sequence: CDR1 SNHLY, CDR2 FYNNEI. Here the CDR3 reads CASRDRFSGANVLTF. Written as DNA, the CDR3 is TGTGCCAGCAGGGACAGGTTCTCTGGGGCCAACGTCCTGACTTTC.

This clonotype has a count of ten or more. V usage is TRBV7-9 and J usage is TRBJ1-2; D uncertain. The V end was cut by 1 base, the J end by 4 bases, with 10 bases between. The CDR3 consists of 14 residues. Germline CDR1 SEHNR, CDR2 FQNEAQ (reference sequence). CDR3 region: CASSLEGGGYGYTF. The CDR3, as DNA: TGTGCCAGCAGCTTAGAGGGAGGCGGCTATGGCTACACCTTC.

This chain joins TRBV15 and TRBJ1-1; D is uncertain. The CDR3 runs to 17 residues. Germline-derived CDR1 and CDR2 are LNHNV and YYDKDF (reference sequence). The ends were cut back, 3 bases at V and 1 base at J, with 18 bases in the middle. CDR3: CATSSSRWIQQNTEAFF. The CDR3 nucleotides read TGTGCCACCAGCAGCTCCAGATGGATACAGCAGAACACTGAAGCTTTCTTT.

The chain couples TRBV18 to TRBJ1-5, with 8 bases identical to TRBD1. Trimming removed 5 bases from V and 7 bases from J; junction bases left unmatched: 7. The CDR3 totals 14 residues. Germline CDR1 reads KGHSH; CDR2 reads LQKENI. Here the CDR3 reads CASSLDRGDQPQHF. The CDR3 DNA reads as TGTGCCAGCTCATTAGACAGGGGAGACCAGCCCCAGCATTTT.

This clonotype came up a few times. The V call is TRBV12-3 or TRBV12-4, the J call TRBJ2-3; D is undetermined. V was clipped by 10 bases and J by 2 bases, with 10 bases between them. The CDR3 loop spans 12 amino acids. The CDR3 reads CAIANSTDTQYF. CDR3 nucleotides: TGTGCCATAGCCAACTCCACAGATACGCAGTATTTT.

Details on this clonotype: A much bigger clone sits one base away, suggesting this may be a read error. J is TRBJ2-5 and V is TRBV9, with a tentative D call TRBD1 (6 bases). CDR1 and CDR2 (germline): SGDLS, YYNGEE. This CDR3 contains 15 residues. CDR3 amino acids: CASSVGGRLQETRYF. DNA for the CDR3: TGTGCCAGCAGCGTAGGGGGGCGACTACAAGAGACCCGGTACTTC.

This clonotype was found a few times. This chain connects TRBV4-2 to TRBJ1-2; D is possibly TRBD1 (5 bases). Trimming left V 0 bases short and J 4 bases short, with 18 bases between. This CDR3 has 17 residues. Germline V CDR1 and CDR2: LGHNA, YNFKEQ. CDR3 amino acids: CASSQDWGVSLGYGYTF. In nucleotides, the CDR3 is TGTGCCAGCAGCCAAGATTGGGGGGTAAGCCTTGGCTATGGCTACACCTTC.

This clonotype was recorded many times. V gene TRBV28 combines with J gene TRBJ2-7; D is perhaps TRBD1 (5 bases). CDR3 length equals 14 residues. Trimming took 4 bases from V and 5 from J, leaving 15 bases between them. The germline V gene encodes CDR1 MDHEN and CDR2 SYDVKM. The CDR3 region is CASSWAGPRNEQYF. CDR3 in DNA: TGTGCCAGCAGTTGGGCAGGGCCCCGGAACGAGCAGTACTTC.